Each of the 6 T cell receptor beta chains below was sequenced from the same sample in a study of OX40 agonist ivuxolimab in advanced cancers. The library was made by the immunoSEQ multiplex PCR assay. This is the immuneACCESS table as TCRdb keeps it, with only in-frame sequences that have V and J called. A part of the clones is gone; compared with another copy, unresolved V genes explain less than half, and the rest is unexplained. The sample profile shows some 59,000 clones; 65% to 90% of them were found once. Under 4% of the sample rests with the top ten. The material was CD4+ or CD8+ T cells sorted from blood, obtained in a trial of the OX40 agonist ivuxolimab. These receptors came from an adult with an advanced solid tumor such as melanoma, head and neck, liver or kidney cancer.

This clone was detected a few times. The V and J genes are TRBV12-5 and TRBJ2-2; possibly TRBD1 for D (6 bases). The CDR3 has 16 residues. V was shortened by 0 bases and J by 0 bases, with 8 bases between the two germline ends. Germline V gene sequence: CDR1 LGHNT, CDR2 FRNRAP. CDR3 DNA sequence: TGTGCTAGTGGTTTGGTATCAGGGGCGAACACCGGGGAGCTGTTTTTT. This sequence encodes CASGLVSGANTGELFF. The full variable domain, with the rest looked up from reference TRBV12-5 and TRBJ2-2, is DARVTQTPRHKVTEMGQEVTMRCQPILGHNTVFWYRQTMMQGLELLAYFRNRAPLDDSGMPKDRFSAEMPDATLATLKIQPSEPRDSAVYFCASGLVSGANTGELFFGEGSRLTVL.

The rearrangement links TRBV27 to TRBJ1-3; D unclear. Germline-derived CDR1 and CDR2 are MNHEY and SMNVEV (reference sequence). V was trimmed by 5 bases and J by 0 bases, leaving 11 bases between them. There are 15 residues in the CDR3. CDR3 sequence (DNA): TGTGCCAGCAGTCTCTCCTTGAGCTCTGGAAACACCATATATTTT. This codes for CASSLSLSSGNTIYF.

This chain links TRBV5-5 with TRBJ1-2; 7 bases match TRBD1. Trimming took 5 bases from V and 5 from J; bases not matched to a gene: 15. Germline V lookup: CDR1 SGHKS, CDR2 YYEKEE (reference sequence). The CDR3 has 16 amino acids. CDR3 DNA: TGTGCCAGCAGTCCTGGACAGGCAAGAGAGGGTTATGGCTACACCTTC. This sequence encodes CASSPGQAREGYGYTF.

This chain links TRBV9 with TRBJ2-5; D possibly matches TRBD1 or TRBD2 (5 bases each). This CDR3 comprises 13 residues. Trimming shortened V by 4 bases and J by 5 bases, and 12 bases separated the two germline ends. CDR1 is SGDLS, CDR2 YYNGEE, per germline. The CDR3 coding sequence is TGTGCCAGCAGCCTAGGGACCTTGGAGACCCAGTACTTC. It encodes CASSLGTLETQYF.

The sample holds a few counts of this clone. V usage is TRBV4-3 and J usage is TRBJ2-3, with 9 bases identical to TRBD2. Per the germline V gene, CDR1 is LGHNA and CDR2 is YSLEER. The CDR3 covers 19 residues. Trimming at V came to 0 bases and at J to 5 bases, leaving 15 bases not matched to a gene. CDR3 in amino acids: CASSQDRGLAGPEGDTQYF. The CDR3 coding sequence is TGCGCCAGCAGCCAAGATCGCGGGCTAGCGGGGCCTGAAGGAGATACGCAGTATTTT.

This clone was seen more than once but under ten times. The chain has TRBV5-4 and TRBJ1-5; D is undetermined. V lost 4 bases, J lost 4 bases, and 12 bases lay in between. The CDR3 covers 14 residues. Per germline, CDR1 SGHNT and CDR2 YYREEE (reference sequence). CDR3 nucleotide sequence: TGTGCCAGCAGCCAAGCCCAGAAAAATCAGCCCCAGCATTTT. This encodes CASSQAQKNQPQHF.